These 2 T cell receptor beta chains were sequenced from one sample in a study of blood T cells in healthy people across ages (dated by TCRdb to 2015 to 2017). The method was 5' RACE. Sequencing was performed on an Illumina HiSeq 2500. A second PCR of about 7 to 12 cycles was run with a J-beta primer mix and a sample-barcoded 5' primer. Clones were called with MiXCR by TCRdb after fastp trimmed the public reads at Q25, and only in-frame beta chains were retained. Entries that share a CDR3 protein sequence are merged under the most common genes and DNA. The sample contains roughly 700,000 distinct CDR3 sequences, roughly 49% of them found a single time. The ten largest make up 30% to 35% of the sample. The sequenced sample consisted of blood. All receptors derive from a woman aged 55-75 years in good health.

V is TRBV12-3 or TRBV12-4 and J is TRBJ2-1; TRBD2 matches 16 bases. After removal of 3 bases from V and 1 base from J, the junction contained 6 bases not matched to a gene. The CDR3 is 19 amino acids. This CDR3 is CASSLRGLAGGSSYNEQFF. CDR3 DNA sequence: TGTGCCAGCAGTTTGCGGGGACTAGCGGGAGGGTCTTCCTACAATGAGCAGTTCTTC.

The chain carries TRBV5-5 and TRBJ2-1; 11 positions agree with TRBD2. Trimming cost V 5 bases and J 1 base; bases outside gene matches: 5. The CDR3 totals 16 residues. The germline gives CDR1 SGHKS, CDR2 YYEKEE (reference sequence). DNA for the CDR3: TGTGCCAGCAGGCGAGGGACTAGCGGTTCCTACAATGAGCAGTTCTTC. Protein: CASRRGTSGSYNEQFF.